A single TCR beta chain is shown here with its context. No antigen is known for it. The CDR3 spans 14 residues. Between the trimmed V and J ends, which lost 6 bases and 7 bases, there was a span of 16 bases. TCRdb re-analysed the 5' RACE reads in MiXCR, keeping a single row per CDR3 protein. The top ten hold approximately 0.29% of the sample, which has some 1,600,000 distinct CDR3 sequences, about 32% seen once. This specimen belongs to a study of identical twins. Findings and caveats of the study: Compared with models, monozygotic twins showed more out-of-frame TCR alpha sharing.

The J gene is TRBJ1-3, the V gene TRBV12-3 or TRBV12-4; D perhaps matches TRBD1 (5 bases). The source material was cord blood. This TCR was sampled from a newborn girl in good health. CDR3 sequence (DNA): TGTGCCAGCAGCAAGTCCGGGACGGCTAACACCATATATTTT. Protein product: CASSKSGTANTIYF.